Listed below are T cell receptor beta chains from one sample, sequenced in a study of blood T cell repertoires in COVID-19. Measured with immunoSEQ multiplex PCR; TCRdb has only the in-frame clones, and not every one. The sample includes around 94,000 clones, about 85% of them seen just once. The sequenced material came from peripheral blood. The receptors here all came from a woman aged 50 to 60 with COVID-19, enrolled during active disease. The CDR3 runs from the conserved cysteine through the conserved F or W.

V: TRBV10-2; CDR3: CASTLLAGGNEQFF
V: TRBV30; CDR3: CAWSLGGVEEKLFF
V: TRBV2; CDR3: CASSGGVANYGYTF
V: TRBV24-1; CDR3: CATSDFTSGGPSSYNEQFF
V: TRBV2; CDR3: CASSVLAGGTDTQYF
V: TRBV6-5; CDR3: CASSDRGGADTQYF
V: TRBV19; CDR3: CASRNRESNQPQHF
V: TRBV12-3/TRBV12-4; CDR3: CASSFRERGYTF
V: TRBV7-2; CDR3: CASSDRASYEQYF
V: TRBV5-1; CDR3: CASSGGTGYEQYF
V: TRBV5-6; CDR3: CASSWSSGELFF
V: TRBV7-2; CDR3: CASSTRQEDTQYF
V: TRBV11-2; CDR3: CASSFEVYLDGANVLTF
V: TRBV29-1; CDR3: CSATRNYEQYF
V: TRBV19; CDR3: CASSSGTGSFF
V: TRBV6-4; CDR3: CASSPGGSTDTQYF
V: TRBV19; CDR3: CASTRREVGNEKLFF
V: TRBV7-7; CDR3: CASSFFPRGNTGELFF
V: TRBV27; CDR3: CASSLDLAYTQYF
V: TRBV18; CDR3: CASSPGSNYGYTF
V: TRBV6-5; CDR3: CASSSAPGQLPYEQYF
V: TRBV27; CDR3: CASSRRGDTYEQYF
V: TRBV30; CDR3: CAWRSTGSPEQYF
V: TRBV27; CDR3: CASSPTGPGGNEQFF
V: TRBV4-3; CDR3: CASSQVGGVNNSPLHF
V: TRBV4-3; CDR3: CASSRGQGPAYEQYF
V: TRBV3-1/TRBV3-2; CDR3: CASSTDFRQVPQPQHF
V: TRBV10-3; CDR3: CAISESETGANYGYTF
V: TRBV4-3; CDR3: CASSPGTGGGYGYTF
V: TRBV9; CDR3: CASSPEGSAPYEQYF
V: TRBV3-1/TRBV3-2; CDR3: CAAGTSGGAKDEQFF